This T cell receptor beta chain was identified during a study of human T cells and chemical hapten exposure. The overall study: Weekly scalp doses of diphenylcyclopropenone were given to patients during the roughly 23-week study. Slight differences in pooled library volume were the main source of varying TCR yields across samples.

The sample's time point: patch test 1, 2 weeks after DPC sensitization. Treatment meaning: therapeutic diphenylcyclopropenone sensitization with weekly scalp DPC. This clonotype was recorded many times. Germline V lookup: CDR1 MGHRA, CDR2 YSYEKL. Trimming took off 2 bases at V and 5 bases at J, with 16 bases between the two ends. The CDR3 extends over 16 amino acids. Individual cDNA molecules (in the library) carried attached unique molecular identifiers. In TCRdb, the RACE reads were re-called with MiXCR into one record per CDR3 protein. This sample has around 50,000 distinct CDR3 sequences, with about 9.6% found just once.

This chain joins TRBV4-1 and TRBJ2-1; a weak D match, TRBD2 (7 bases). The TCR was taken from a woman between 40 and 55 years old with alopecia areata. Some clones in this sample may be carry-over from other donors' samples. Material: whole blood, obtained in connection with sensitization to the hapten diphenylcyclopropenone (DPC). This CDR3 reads CASSQFLTGGDNEQFF. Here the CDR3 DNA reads TGCGCCAGCAGCCAATTCCTAACGGGGGGCGACAATGAGCAGTTCTTC.